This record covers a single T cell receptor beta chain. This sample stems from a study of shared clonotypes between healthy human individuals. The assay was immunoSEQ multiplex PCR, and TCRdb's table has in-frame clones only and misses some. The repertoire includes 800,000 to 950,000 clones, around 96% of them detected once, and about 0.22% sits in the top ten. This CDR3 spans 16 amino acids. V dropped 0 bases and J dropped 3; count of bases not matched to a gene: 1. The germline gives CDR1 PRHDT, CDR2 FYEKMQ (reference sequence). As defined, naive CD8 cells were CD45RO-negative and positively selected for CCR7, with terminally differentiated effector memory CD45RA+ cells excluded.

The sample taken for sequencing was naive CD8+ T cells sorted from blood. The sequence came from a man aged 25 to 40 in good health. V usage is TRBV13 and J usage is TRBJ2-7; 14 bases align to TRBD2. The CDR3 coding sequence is TGTGCCAGCAGCTTAGGTGGGACTAGCGGGAGCTACGAGCAGTACTTC. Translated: CASSLGGTSGSYEQYF.